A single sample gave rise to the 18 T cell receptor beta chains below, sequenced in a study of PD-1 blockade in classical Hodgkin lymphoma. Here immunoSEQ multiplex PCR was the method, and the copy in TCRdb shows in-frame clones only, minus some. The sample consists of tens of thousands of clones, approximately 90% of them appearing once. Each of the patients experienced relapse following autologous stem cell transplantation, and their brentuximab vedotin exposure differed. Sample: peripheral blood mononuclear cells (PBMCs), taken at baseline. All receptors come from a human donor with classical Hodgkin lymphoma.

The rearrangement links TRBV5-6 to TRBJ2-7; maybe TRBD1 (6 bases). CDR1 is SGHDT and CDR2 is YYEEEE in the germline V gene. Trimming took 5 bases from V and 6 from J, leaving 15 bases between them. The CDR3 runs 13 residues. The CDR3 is CASRRIGTPEQYF. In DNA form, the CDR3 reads TGTGCCAGCAGGAGGATTGGGACACCCGAGCAGTACTTC.

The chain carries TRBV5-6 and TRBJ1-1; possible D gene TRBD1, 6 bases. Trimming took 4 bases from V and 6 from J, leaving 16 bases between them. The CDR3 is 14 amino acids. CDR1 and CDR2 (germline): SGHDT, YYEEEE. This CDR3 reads CASSDTRQAPEAFF. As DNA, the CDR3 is TGTGCCAGCAGCGATACCCGACAGGCTCCTGAAGCTTTCTTT. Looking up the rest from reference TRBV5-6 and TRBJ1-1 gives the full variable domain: DAGVTQSPTHLIKTRGQQVTLRCSPKSGHDTVSWYQQALGQGPQFIFQYYEEEERQRGNFPDRFSGHQFPNYSSELNVNALLLGDSALYLCASSDTRQAPEAFFGQGTRLTVV.

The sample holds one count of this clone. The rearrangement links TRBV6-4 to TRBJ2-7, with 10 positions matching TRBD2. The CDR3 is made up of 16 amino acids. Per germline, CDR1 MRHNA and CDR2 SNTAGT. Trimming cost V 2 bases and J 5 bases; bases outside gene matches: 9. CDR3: CASSDPASGGVDEQYF. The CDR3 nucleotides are TGTGCCAGCAGTGACCCGGCTAGCGGGGGAGTGGACGAGCAGTACTTC.

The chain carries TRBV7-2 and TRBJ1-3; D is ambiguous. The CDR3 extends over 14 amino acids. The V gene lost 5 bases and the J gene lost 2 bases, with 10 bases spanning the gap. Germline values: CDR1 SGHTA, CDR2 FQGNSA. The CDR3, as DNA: TGTGCCAGCAGCAACTATTCGGCTGGAAACACCATATATTTT. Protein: CASSNYSAGNTIYF. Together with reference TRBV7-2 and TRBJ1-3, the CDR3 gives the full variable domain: GAGVSQSPSNKVTEKGKDVELRCDPISGHTALYWYRQSLGQGLEFLIYFQGNSAPDKSGLPSDRFSAERTGGSVSTLTIQRTQQEDSAVYLCASSNYSAGNTIYFGEGSWLTVV.

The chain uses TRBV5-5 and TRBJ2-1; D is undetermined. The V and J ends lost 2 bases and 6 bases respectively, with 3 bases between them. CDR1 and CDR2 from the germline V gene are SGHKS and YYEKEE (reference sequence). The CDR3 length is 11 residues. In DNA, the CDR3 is TGTGCCAGCAGCTTTATCAATGAGCAGTTCTTC. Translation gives CASSFINEQFF.

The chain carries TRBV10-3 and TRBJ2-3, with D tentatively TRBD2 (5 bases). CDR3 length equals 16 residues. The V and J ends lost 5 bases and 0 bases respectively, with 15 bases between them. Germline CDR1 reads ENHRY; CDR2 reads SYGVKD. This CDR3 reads CAISRKTTSSTDTQYF. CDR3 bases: TGTGCCATCAGTCGTAAGACTACTTCTAGCACAGATACGCAGTATTTT.

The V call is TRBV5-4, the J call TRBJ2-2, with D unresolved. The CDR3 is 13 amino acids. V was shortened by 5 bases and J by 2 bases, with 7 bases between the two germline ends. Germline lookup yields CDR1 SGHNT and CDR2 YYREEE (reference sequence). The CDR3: CASRVDNTGELFF. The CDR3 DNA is TGTGCCAGCAGGGTCGATAACACCGGGGAGCTGTTTTTT.

The CDR3 bases are TGTGCCAGCAGCTTAGGGACCTACAATGAGCAGTTCTTC. Translating it yields CASSLGTYNEQFF. The chain uses TRBV11-2 and TRBJ2-1; D not certain. CDR3 size: 13 residues. Trimming took 1 base from V and 2 from J, leaving 3 bases between them. CDR1 and CDR2 (germline): SGHAT, FQNNGV. Filled out from reference TRBV11-2 and TRBJ2-1, the complete variable domain reads EAGVAQSPRYKIIEKRQSVAFWCNPISGHATLYWYQQILGQGPKLLIQFQNNGVVDDSQLPKDRFSAERLKGVDSTLKIQPAKLEDSAVYLCASSLGTYNEQFFGPGTRLTVL.

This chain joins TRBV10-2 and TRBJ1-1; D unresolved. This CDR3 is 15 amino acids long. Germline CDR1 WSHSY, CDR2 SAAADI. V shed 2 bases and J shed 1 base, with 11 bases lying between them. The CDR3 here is CASSELPGWNTEAFF. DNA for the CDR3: TGCGCCAGCAGTGAGCTTCCCGGCTGGAACACTGAAGCTTTCTTT.

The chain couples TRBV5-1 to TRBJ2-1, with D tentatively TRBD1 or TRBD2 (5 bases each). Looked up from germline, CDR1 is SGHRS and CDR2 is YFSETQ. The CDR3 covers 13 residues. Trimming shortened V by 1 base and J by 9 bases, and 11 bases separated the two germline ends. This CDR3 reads CASSLLGDGEQFF. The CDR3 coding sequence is TGCGCCAGCAGCTTGCTAGGGGACGGTGAGCAGTTCTTC.

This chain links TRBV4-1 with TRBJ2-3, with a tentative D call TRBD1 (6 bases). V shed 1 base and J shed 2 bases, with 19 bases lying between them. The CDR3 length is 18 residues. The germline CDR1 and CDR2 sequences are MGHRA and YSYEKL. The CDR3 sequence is CASSQGGWGLNSTDTQYF. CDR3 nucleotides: TGCGCCAGCAGCCAAGGGGGTTGGGGGCTAAATTCCACAGATACGCAGTATTTT.

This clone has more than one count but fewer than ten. CDR3 sequence: CASSLIGDGYTF. CDR3 coding DNA: TGTGCCAGCAGCCTCATTGGAGACGGCTACACCTTC. The J gene is TRBJ1-2, the V gene TRBV10-3, with no clear D. CDR1 is ENHRY, CDR2 SYGVKD, per germline. The CDR3 covers 12 residues. With 10 bases removed from V and 8 bases from J, the gap between germline ends came to 17 bases.

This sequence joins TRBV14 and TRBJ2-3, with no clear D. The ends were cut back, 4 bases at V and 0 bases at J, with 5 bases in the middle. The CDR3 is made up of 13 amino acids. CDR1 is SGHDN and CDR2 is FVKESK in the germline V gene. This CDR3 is CASSRFSTDTQYF. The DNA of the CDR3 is TGTGCCAGCAGCCGGTTCAGCACAGATACGCAGTATTTT.

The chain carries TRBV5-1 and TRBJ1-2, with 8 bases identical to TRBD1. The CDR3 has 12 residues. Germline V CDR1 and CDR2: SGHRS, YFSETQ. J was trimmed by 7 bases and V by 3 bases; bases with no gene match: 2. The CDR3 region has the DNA TGCGCCAGCAGCTCTACAGGGGGTGGCTACACCTTC. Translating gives CASSSTGGGYTF.

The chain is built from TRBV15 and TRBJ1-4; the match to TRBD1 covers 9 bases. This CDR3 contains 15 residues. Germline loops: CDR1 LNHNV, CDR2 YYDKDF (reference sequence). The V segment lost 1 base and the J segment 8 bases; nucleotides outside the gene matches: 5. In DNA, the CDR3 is TGTGCCACCAGCAGAGGCCGGACAGGGGAGGAAAAACTGTTTTTT. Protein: CATSRGRTGEEKLFF. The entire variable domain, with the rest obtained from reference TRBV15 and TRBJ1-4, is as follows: DAMVIQNPRYQVTQFGKPVTLSCSQTLNHNVMYWYQQKSSQAPKLLFHYYDKDFNNEADTPDNFQSRRPNTSFCFLDIRSPGLGDTAMYLCATSRGRTGEEKLFFGSGTQLSVL.

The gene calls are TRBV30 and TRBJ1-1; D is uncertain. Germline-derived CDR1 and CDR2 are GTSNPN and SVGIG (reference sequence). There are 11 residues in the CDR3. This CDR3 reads CARRSGTEAFF. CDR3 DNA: TGTGCTCGGAGGTCCGGCACTGAAGCTTTCTTT.

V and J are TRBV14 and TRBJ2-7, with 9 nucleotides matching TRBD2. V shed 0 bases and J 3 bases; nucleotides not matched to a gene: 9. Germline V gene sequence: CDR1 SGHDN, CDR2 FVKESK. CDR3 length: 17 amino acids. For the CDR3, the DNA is TGTGCCAGCAGCCAAGAGTTCGCAATAGCGGGAGTCTACGAGCAGTACTTC. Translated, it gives CASSQEFAIAGVYEQYF.

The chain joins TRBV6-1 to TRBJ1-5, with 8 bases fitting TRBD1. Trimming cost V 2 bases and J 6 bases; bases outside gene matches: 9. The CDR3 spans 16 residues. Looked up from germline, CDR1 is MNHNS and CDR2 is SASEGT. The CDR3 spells CASSEWRDRGSQPQHF. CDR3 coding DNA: TGTGCCAGCAGTGAATGGAGAGACAGGGGATCTCAGCCCCAGCATTTT.